Described below is a single TCR beta chain sequence and its context. The antigen remains undetermined. Treatment specified: roughly 20 received Ad26.COV2.S at low or high dose, single or two shots; roughly five received placebo; per-sample allocation not given. It was on day 63 after the first vaccine or placebo injection that samples were taken. Profiling relied on immunoSEQ multiplex PCR, and the TCRdb table lists in-frame clones only, not all of them. The top ten hold around 4.2% of the sample, which has a few hundred thousand clones, about 90% seen once. The sample comes from a study of Ad26.COV2.S vaccination and SARS-CoV-2 variants. The overall study: Doses of Ad26.COV2.S were injected into muscle once or twice, 56 days apart.

Study-level results: Breadth measured for non-spike TCRs was similar across vaccine and placebo recipients. After vaccination, substantial breadth of spike-specific CD8+ and CD4+ responses was reported.

This material consisted of peripheral blood, taken in a trial of Ad26.COV2.S vaccine versus placebo. This TCR was sampled from a person aged 18-65 years who received the Ad26.COV2.S COVID-19 vaccine or a placebo.

For the CDR3, the DNA is TGTGCCAGCAGTTCAGGACATCGACTAAGCTCCTATAATTCACCCCTCCACTTT. It is translated as CASSSGHRLSSYNSPLHF. This sequence joins TRBV28 and TRBJ1-6; D possibly corresponds to TRBD1 (5 bases). The CDR3 has 18 amino acids. V lost 4 bases, J lost 0 bases, and 16 bases lay in between. The germline gives CDR1 MDHEN, CDR2 SYDVKM.